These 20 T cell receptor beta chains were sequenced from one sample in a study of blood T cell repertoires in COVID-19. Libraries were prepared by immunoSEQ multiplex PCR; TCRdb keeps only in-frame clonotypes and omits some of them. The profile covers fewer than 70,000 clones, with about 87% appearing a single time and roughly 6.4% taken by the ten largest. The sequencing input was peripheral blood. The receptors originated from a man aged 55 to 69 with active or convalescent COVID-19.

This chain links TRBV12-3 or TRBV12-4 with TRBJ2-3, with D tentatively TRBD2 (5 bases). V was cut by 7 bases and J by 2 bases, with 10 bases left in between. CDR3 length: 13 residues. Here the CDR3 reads CASIWGVTDTQYF. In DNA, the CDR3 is TGTGCCAGCATCTGGGGAGTCACAGATACGCAGTATTTT.

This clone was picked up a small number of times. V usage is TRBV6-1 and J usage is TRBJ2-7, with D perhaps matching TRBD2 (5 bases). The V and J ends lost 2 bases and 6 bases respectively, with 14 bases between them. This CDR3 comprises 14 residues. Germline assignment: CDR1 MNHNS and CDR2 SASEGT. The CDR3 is CASSERLPGAEQYF. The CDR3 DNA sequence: TGTGCCAGCAGTGAACGACTACCCGGCGCCGAGCAGTACTTC.

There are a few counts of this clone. CDR3 sequence reads: CASTSSASSYEQYF. CDR3 sequence (DNA): TGTGCCAGCACTTCTAGCGCCAGCTCCTACGAGCAGTACTTC. The V call is TRBV9, the J call TRBJ2-7; TRBD2 is a possible D gene (6 bases). V lost 6 bases, J lost 0 bases, and 13 bases lay in between. The germline V gene encodes CDR1 SGDLS and CDR2 YYNGEE. This CDR3 contains 14 residues.

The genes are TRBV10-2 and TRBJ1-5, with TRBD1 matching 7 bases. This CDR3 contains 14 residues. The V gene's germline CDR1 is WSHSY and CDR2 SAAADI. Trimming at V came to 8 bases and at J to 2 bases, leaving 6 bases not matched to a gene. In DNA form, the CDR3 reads TGCGCCAGCTTCCAGGGACAGCGCAATCAGCCCCAGCATTTT. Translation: CASFQGQRNQPQHF.

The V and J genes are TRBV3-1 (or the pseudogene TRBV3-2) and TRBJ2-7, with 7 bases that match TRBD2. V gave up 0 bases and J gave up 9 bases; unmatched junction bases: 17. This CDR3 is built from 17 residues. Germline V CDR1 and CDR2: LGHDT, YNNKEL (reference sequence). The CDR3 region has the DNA TGTGCCAGCAGCCAAGATCGGGGGGACGGATGGAGGGGTTGGCAGTACTTC. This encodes CASSQDRGDGWRGWQYF.

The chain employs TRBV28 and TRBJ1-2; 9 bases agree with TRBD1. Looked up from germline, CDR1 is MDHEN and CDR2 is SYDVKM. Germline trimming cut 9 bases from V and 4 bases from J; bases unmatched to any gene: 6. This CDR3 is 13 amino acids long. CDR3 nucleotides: TGTGCCAGTCAGACAGGGGGGGTCTATGGCTACACCTTC. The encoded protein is CASQTGGVYGYTF.

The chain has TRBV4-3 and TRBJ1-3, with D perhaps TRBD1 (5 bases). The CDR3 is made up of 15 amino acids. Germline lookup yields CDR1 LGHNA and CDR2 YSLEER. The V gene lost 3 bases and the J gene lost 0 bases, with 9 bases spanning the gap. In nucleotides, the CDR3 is TGCGCCAGCAGCCAGAACAGGTTCTCTGGAAACACCATATATTTT. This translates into CASSQNRFSGNTIYF.

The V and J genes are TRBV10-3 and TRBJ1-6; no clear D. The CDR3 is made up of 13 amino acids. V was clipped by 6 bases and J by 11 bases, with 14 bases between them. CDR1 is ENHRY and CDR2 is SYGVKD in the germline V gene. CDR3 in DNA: TGTGCCATCAGCCCTGGAACGGCGGCACCCCTCCACTTT. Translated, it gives CAISPGTAAPLHF.

This chain's CDR3 is CASSFPGGGSQPQHF. The CDR3 coding sequence is TGTGCCAGCAGCTTTCCCGGGGGGGGCAGTCAGCCCCAGCATTTT. The chain has TRBV7-2 and TRBJ1-5; tentatively, D is TRBD1 (6 bases). CDR1 is SGHTA and CDR2 is FQGNSA in the germline V gene. V lost 3 bases to trimming and J lost 6 bases, with 15 bases between them. The CDR3 extends over 15 amino acids.

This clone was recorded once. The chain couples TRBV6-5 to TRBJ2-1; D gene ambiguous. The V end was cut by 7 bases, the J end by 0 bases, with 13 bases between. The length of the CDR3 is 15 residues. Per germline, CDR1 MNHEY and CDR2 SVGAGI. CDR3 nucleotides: TGTGCCAGCATTGCCGGCGGAAGCTCCTACAATGAGCAGTTCTTC. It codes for CASIAGGSSYNEQFF.

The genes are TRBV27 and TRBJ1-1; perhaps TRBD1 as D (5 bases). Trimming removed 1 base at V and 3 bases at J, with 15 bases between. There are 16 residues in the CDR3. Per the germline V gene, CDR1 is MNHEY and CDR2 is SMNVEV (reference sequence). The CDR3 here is CASSLFGAERDTEAFF. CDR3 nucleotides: TGTGCCAGCAGTTTATTCGGGGCAGAGCGGGACACTGAAGCTTTCTTT.

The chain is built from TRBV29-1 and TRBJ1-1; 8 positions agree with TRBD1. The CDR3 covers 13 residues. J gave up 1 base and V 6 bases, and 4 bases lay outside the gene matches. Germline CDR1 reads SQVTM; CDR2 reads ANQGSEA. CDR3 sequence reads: CSVRTGTNTEAFF. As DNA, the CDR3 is TGCAGCGTCCGGACAGGGACGAACACTGAAGCTTTCTTT. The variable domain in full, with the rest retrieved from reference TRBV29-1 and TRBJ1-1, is SAVISQKPSRDICQRGTSLTIQCQVDSQVTMMFWYRQQPGQSLTLIATANQGSEATYESGFVIDKFPISRPNLTFSTLTVSNMSPEDSSIYLCSVRTGTNTEAFFGQGTRLTVV.

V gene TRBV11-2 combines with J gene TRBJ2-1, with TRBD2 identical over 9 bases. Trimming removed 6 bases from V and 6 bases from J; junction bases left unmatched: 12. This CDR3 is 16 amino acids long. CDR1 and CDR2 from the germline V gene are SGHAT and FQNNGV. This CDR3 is CASSRSGGRASNEQFF. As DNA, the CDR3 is TGTGCCAGCAGTAGATCCGGCGGGAGGGCGTCCAATGAGCAGTTCTTC.

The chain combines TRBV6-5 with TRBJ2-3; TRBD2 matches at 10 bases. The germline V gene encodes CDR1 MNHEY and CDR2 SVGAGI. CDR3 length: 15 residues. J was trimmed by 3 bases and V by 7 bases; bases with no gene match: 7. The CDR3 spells CASNRGSGRTDTQYF. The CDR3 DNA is TGTGCCAGCAACCGCGGTAGCGGGAGGACAGATACGCAGTATTTT.

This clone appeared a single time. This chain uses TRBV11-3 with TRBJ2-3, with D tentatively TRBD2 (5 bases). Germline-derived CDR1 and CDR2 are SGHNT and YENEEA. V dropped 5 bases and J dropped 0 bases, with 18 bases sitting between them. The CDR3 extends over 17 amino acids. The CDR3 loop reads CASSRGRAASSTDTQYF. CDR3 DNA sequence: TGTGCCAGCAGCCGCGGGCGAGCGGCCTCTAGCACAGATACGCAGTATTTT.

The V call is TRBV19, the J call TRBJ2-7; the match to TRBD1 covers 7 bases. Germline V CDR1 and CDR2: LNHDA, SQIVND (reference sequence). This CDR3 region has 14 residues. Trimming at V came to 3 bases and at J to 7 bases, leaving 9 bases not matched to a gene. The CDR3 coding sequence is TGTGCCAGTAGTATGCTACAGGGGACGGTTGAGCAGTACTTC. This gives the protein CASSMLQGTVEQYF.

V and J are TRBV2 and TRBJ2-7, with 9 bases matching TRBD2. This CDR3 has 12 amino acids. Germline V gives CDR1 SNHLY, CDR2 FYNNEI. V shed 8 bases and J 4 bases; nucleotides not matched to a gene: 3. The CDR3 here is CASWREGYEQYF. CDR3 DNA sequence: TGTGCCAGCTGGCGGGAGGGATACGAGCAGTACTTC.

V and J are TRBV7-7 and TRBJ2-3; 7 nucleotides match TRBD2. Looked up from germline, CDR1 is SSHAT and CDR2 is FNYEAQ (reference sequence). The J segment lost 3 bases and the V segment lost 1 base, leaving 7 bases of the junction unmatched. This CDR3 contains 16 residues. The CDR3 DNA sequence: TGTGCCAGCAGCTTAGGGCGCGGGGGTCGAACAGATACGCAGTATTTT. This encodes CASSLGRGGRTDTQYF. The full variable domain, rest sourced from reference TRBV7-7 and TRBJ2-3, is GAGVSQSPRYKVTKRGQDVTLRCDPISSHATLYWYQQALGQGPEFLTYFNYEAQPDKSGLPSDRFSAERPEGSISTLTIQRTEQRDSAMYRCASSLGRGGRTDTQYFGPGTRLTVL.

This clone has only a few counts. CDR3 in DNA: TGCGCCAGCAGCCAAGCCGGGACGGCGGGGGGCGAGCAGTACTTC. It specifies CASSQAGTAGGEQYF. The V call is TRBV4-1, the J call TRBJ2-7, with 8 bases identical to TRBD2. The germline gives CDR1 MGHRA, CDR2 YSYEKL. CDR3 size: 15 residues. Germline trimming cut 1 base from V and 6 bases from J; bases unmatched to any gene: 8.

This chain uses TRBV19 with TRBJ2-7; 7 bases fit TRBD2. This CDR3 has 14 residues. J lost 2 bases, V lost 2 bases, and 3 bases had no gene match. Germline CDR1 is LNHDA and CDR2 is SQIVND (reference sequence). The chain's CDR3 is CASSIQRGTYEQYF. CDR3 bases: TGTGCCAGTAGTATACAGCGGGGAACCTACGAGCAGTACTTC.